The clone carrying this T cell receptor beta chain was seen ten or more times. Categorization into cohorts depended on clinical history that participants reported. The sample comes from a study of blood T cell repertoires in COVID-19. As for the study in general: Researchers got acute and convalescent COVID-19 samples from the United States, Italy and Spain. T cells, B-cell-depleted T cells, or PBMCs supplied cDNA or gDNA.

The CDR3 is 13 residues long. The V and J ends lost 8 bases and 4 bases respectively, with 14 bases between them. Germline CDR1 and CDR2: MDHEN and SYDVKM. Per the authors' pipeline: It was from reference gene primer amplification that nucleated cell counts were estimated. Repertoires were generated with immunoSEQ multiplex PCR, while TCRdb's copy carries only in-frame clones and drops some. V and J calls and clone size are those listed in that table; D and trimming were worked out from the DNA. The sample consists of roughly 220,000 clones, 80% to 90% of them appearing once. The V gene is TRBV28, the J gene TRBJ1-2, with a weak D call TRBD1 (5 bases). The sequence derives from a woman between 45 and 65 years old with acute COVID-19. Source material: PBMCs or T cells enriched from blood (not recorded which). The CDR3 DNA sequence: TGTGCCAGCCACTCTCAGGGTCCCTATGGCTACACCTTC. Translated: CASHSQGPYGYTF.